This T cell receptor beta chain was identified during a study of blood T cell repertoires in COVID-19. The V end lost 0 bases, the J end lost 7 bases, and 10 bases lay between the germline ends. The germline CDR1 and CDR2 sequences are GTSNPN and SVGIG (reference sequence). The CDR3 loop spans 14 amino acids. Repertoires were generated with immunoSEQ multiplex PCR, while TCRdb's copy carries only in-frame clones and drops some. Seen here are a few hundred thousand clones, about nine tenths observed once, and the top ten hold roughly 0.9%. The source material was PBMCs or T cells enriched from blood (not recorded which). V usage is TRBV30 and J usage is TRBJ1-6; tentative D call: TRBD1 (5 bases). The sequence derives from a middle-aged woman who had been exposed to COVID-19. The CDR3 sequence: CAWSVWGPNSPLHF. CDR3 in DNA: TGTGCCTGGAGTGTTTGGGGCCCAAATTCACCCCTCCACTTT.